The clone carrying this T cell receptor (beta chain) was seen only once. This entry belongs to a study of cytomegalovirus exposure and HLA in healthy donors. Use of 60 Vbeta and 13 Jbeta primers characterized the PCR. The protocol was immunoSEQ multiplex PCR, while the TCRdb copy is restricted to in-frame clones and leaves out a portion. Here the sample spans 200,000 to 250,000 clones, 78% being singletons. The receptor was isolated from a boy aged 5-17 years in good health and CMV-seronegative. Source material: PBMCs.

The CDR3: CASSYSGLENQYEQYF. The CDR3 region has the DNA TGTGCCAGCAGTTACTCTGGACTAGAGAACCAATACGAGCAGTACTTC. The rearrangement links TRBV6-5 to TRBJ2-7; 7 nucleotides agree with TRBD2. With 0 bases clipped from V and 4 bases from J, the junction kept 9 bases outside the gene matches. The germline gives CDR1 MNHEY, CDR2 SVGAGI. The CDR3 spans 16 residues.